This section outlines one T cell receptor beta chain sequence together with its context. The data derive from a study of blood T cell repertoires in COVID-19. V lost 7 bases to trimming and J lost 5 bases, with 20 bases between them. In germline, CDR1 is SEHNR, CDR2 FQNEAQ (reference sequence). This CDR3 is 15 amino acids long. The protocol was immunoSEQ multiplex PCR, while the TCRdb copy is restricted to in-frame clones and leaves out a portion. Found here are about 110,000 clones, roughly 88% of them singletons; the top ten hold 2% to 3%. The source material was peripheral blood. The chain links TRBV7-9 to TRBJ2-5; D is perhaps TRBD2 (6 bases). The source is a human donor in a cohort sampled during active COVID-19. The chain's CDR3 is CASTQLGGKGETQYF. The CDR3 DNA reads as TGTGCCAGCACCCAACTGGGAGGCAAAGGGGAGACCCAGTACTTC.